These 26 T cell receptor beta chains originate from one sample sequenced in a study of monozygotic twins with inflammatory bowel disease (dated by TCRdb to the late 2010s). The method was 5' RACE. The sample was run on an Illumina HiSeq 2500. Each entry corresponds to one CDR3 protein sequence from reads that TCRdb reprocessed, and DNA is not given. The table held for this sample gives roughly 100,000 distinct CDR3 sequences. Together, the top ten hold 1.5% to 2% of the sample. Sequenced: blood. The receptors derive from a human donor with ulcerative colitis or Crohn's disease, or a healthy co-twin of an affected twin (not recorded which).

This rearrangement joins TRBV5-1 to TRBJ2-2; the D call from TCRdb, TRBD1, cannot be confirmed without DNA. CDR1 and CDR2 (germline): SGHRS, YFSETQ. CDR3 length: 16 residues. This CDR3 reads CASSGSGAVGTGELFF.

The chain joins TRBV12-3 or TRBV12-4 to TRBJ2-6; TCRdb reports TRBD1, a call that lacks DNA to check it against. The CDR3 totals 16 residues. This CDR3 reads CASSTLTGGGANVLTF.

CDR3 residues: CASSQGGPSYEQYF. This rearrangement joins TRBV14 to TRBJ2-7. The CDR3 extends over 14 amino acids. The germline V gene encodes CDR1 SGHDN and CDR2 FVKESK.

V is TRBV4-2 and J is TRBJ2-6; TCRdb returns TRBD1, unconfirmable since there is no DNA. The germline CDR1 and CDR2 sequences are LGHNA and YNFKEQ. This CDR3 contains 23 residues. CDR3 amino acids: CASSHPYDRVSKGLGGGANVLTF.

The CDR3 protein is CASSVASGGAHHEQFF. This chain links TRBV9 with TRBJ2-1; the D gene TCRdb calls, TRBD2, cannot be checked with no DNA. Germline-derived CDR1 and CDR2 are SGDLS and YYNGEE. The CDR3 consists of 16 residues. Full variable domain (remainder filled in from reference TRBV9 and TRBJ2-1): DSGVTQTPKHLITATGQRVTLRCSPRSGDLSVYWYQQSLDQGLQFLIQYYNGEERAKGNILERFSAQQFPDLHSELNLSSLELGDSALYFCASSVASGGAHHEQFFGPGTRLTVL.

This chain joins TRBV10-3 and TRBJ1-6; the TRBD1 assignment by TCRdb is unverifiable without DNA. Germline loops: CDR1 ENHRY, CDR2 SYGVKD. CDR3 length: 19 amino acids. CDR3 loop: CAISETNPGQGKGVSPLHF.

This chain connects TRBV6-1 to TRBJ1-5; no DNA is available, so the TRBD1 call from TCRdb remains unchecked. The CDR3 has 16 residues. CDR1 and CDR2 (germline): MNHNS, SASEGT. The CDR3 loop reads CASSQLQGRSNQPQHF.

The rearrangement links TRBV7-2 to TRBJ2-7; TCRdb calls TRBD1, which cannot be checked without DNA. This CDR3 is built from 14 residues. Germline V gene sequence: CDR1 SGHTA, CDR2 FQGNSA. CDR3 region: CASSLTGQTYEQYF.

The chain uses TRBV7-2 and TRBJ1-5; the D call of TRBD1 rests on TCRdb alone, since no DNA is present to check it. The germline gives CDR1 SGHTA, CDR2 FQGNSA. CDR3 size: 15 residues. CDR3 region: CASSLMDTSNQPQHF.

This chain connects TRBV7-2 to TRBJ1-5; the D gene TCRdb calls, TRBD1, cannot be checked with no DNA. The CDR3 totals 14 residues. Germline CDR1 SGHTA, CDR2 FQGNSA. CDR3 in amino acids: CASSSPGANQPQHF.

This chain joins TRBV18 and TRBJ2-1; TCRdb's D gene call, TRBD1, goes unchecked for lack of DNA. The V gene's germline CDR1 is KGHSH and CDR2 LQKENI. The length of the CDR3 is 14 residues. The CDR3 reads CASSPRQADNEQFF.

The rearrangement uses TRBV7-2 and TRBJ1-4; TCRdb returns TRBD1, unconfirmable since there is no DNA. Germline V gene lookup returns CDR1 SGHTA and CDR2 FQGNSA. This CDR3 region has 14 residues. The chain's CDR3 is CASSLAGGGEKLFF.

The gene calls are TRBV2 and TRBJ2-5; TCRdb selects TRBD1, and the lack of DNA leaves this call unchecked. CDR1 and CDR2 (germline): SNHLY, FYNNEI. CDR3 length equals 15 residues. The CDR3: CASSDSRGQQETQYF.

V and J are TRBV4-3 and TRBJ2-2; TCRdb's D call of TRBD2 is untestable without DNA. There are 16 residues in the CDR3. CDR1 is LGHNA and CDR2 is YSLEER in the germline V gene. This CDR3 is CASSASSGRAAGELFF.

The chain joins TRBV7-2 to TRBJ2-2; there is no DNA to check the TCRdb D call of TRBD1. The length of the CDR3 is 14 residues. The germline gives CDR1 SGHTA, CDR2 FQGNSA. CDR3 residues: CASSRGANTGELFF.

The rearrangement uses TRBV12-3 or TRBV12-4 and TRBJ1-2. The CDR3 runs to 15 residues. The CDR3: CASSPRHRSNYGYTF.

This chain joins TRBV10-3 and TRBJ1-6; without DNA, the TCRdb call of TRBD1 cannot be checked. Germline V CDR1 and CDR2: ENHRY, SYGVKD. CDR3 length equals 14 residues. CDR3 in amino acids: CAIRGQGQNSPLHF.

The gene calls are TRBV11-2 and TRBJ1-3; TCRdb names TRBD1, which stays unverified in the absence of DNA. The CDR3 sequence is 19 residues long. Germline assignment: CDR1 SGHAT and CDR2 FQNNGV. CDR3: CASSSEGVRDRGSGNTIYF. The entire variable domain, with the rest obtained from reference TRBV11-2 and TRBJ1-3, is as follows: EAGVAQSPRYKIIEKRQSVAFWCNPISGHATLYWYQQILGQGPKLLIQFQNNGVVDDSQLPKDRFSAERLKGVDSTLKIQPAKLEDSAVYLCASSSEGVRDRGSGNTIYFGEGSWLTVV.

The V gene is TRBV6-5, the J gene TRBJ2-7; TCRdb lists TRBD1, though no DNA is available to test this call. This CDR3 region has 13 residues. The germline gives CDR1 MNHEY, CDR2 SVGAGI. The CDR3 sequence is CASGSRYSYEQYF.

The CDR3 sequence: CASSTTDEQYF. V gene TRBV5-1 combines with J gene TRBJ2-7; TCRdb calls TRBD1, which cannot be checked without DNA. The V gene's germline CDR1 is SGHRS and CDR2 YFSETQ. The CDR3 runs 11 residues.

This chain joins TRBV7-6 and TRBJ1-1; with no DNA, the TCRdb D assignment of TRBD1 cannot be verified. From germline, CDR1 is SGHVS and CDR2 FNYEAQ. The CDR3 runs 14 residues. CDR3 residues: CASSDRQGGAEAFF.

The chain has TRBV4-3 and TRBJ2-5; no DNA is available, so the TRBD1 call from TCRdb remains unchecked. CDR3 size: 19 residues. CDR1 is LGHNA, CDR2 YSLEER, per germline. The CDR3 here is CASSRTRQGRGSDQETQYF.

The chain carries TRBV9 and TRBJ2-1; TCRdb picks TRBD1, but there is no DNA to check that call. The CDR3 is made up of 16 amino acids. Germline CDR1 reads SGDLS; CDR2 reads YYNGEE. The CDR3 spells CASSEGLGAEYNEQFF.

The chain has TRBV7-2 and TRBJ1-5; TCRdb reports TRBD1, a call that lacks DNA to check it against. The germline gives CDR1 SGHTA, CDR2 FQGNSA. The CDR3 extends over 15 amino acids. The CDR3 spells CASSPQGASNQPQHF.

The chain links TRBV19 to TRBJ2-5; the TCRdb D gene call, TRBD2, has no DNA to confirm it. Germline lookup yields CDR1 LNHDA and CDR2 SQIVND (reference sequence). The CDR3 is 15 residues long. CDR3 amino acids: CATSLSRGTRETQYF.

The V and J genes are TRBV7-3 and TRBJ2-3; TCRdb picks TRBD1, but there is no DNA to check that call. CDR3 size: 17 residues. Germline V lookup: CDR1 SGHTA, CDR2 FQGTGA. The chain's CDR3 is CASSSGGRGAGTDTQYF.